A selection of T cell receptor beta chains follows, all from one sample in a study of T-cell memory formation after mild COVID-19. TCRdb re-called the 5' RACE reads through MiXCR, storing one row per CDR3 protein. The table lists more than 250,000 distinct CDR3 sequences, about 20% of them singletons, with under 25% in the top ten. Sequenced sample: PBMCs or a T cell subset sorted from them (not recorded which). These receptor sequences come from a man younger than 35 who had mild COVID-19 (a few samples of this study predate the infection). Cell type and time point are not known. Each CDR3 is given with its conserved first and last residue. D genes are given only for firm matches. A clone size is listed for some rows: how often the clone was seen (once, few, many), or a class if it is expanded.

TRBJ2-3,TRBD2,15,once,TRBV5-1,TGCGCCAGCAGAGGGACTAGCGGGGGGACGGATACGCAGTATTTT,CASRGTSGGTDTQYF
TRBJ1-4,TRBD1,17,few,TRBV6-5,TGTGCCAGCAGTCGGACAGGGGTTAAGGCAACTAATGAAAAACTGTTTTTT,CASSRTGVKATNEKLFF
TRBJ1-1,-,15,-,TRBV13,TGTGCCAGCAGCTACTCCCGATGGGGGGCATCTGAAGCTTTCTTT,CASSYSRWGASEAFF
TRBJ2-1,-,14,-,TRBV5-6,TGTGCCAGCAGCTTGATTCTGGGGAGGATTTTGGAGTTCTTC,CASSLILGRILEFF
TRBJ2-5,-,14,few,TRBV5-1,TGCGCCAGCAGCGCAGGGACCGGGGACGAGACCCAGTACTTC,CASSAGTGDETQYF
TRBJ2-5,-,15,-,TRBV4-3,TGCGCCAGCAGCCAATCAATGGGATACCAAGAGACCCAGTACTTC,CASSQSMGYQETQYF
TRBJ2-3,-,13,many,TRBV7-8,TGTGCCAGCAACGGGGGGCGCACAGATACGCAGTATTTT,CASNGGRTDTQYF
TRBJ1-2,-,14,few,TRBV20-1,TGCAGTGCTAGCCCCCCCGCAGGAGTCTATGGCTACACCTTC,CSASPPAGVYGYTF
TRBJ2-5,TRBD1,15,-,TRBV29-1,TGCAGCGTTGAGCCTGAAGGGACAGGGGAAGAGACCCAGTACTTC,CSVEPEGTGEETQYF
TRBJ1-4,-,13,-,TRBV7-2,TGTGCCAGCAGCTTAGCGTCGTATGAAAAACTGTTTTTT,CASSLASYEKLFF
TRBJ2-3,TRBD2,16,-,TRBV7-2,TGTGCCAGCAGCTCCCTAGCGGGGGGCCCTTCAGATACGCAGTATTTT,CASSSLAGGPSDTQYF
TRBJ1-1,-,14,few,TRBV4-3,TGCGCCAGCAGCCACCTCGGACAGAACACTGAAGCTTTCTTT,CASSHLGQNTEAFF
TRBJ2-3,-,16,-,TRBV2,TGTGCCAGCAGTGGGGATACTAGCATGGGCACAGATACGCAGTATTTT,CASSGDTSMGTDTQYF
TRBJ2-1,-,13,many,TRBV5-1,TGCGCCAGCAGATCAGGGCCGTACAATGAGCAGTTCTTC,CASRSGPYNEQFF
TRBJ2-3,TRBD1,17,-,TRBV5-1,TGCGCCAGCAGCTTGGGGACAGGGCCTATGAGCACAGATACGCAGTATTTT,CASSLGTGPMSTDTQYF
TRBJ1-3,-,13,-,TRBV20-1,TGCAGTGCAAGGAGCGCTTGGGGGGACACCATATATTTT,CSARSAWGDTIYF
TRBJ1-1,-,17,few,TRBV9,TGTGCCAGCAGCGTAGTTCCCGGGAGGACTAGGGACACTGAAGCTTTCTTT,CASSVVPGRTRDTEAFF
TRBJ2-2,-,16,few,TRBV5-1,TGCGCCAGCAGCTTAGGCCACACCCAGACCGGCGGGGAGCTGTTTTTT,CASSLGHTQTGGELFF
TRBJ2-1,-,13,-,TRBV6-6,TGTGCCAGCACCTCATCGGGGGAAAATGAGCAGTTCTTC,CASTSSGENEQFF
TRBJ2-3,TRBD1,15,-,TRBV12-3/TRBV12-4,TGTGCCAGCAGTTCCGAGACAGGGCGCACAGATACGCAGTATTTT,CASSSETGRTDTQYF
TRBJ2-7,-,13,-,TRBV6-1,TGTGCCAGCAGTGCAGTGGTAGTCTACGAGCAGTACTTC,CASSAVVVYEQYF
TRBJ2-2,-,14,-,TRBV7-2,TGTGCCAGCATCTTGACCCCGAGGGGCGGGGAGCTGTTTTTT,CASILTPRGGELFF
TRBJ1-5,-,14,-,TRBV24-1,TGTGCCACCAGTGATACAGGTTGGAATCAGCCCCAGCATTTT,CATSDTGWNQPQHF
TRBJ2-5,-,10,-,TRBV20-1,TGCAGTGCTAGTAACACGGGGGAGTACTTC,CSASNTGEYF
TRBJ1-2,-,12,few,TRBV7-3,TGTGCCAGCAGCCCCCCCGGGGGTGGCTACACCTTC,CASSPPGGGYTF
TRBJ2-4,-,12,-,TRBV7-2,TGTGCCAGCAGCCTTAGGTTAAACATTCAGTACTTC,CASSLRLNIQYF
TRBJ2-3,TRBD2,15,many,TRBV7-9,TGTGCCAGCACCTTGGCTCTAGCGGGGGGAGATACGCAGTATTTT,CASTLALAGGDTQYF
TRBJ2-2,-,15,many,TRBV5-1,TGCGCCAGCAGCTTGAGGGGGGCGAACACCGGGGAGCTGTTTTTT,CASSLRGANTGELFF
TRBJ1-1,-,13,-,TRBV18,TGTGCCAGCTCAGCCGACAAGAACACTGAAGCTTTCTTT,CASSADKNTEAFF
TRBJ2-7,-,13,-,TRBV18,TGTGCCAGCTCGTCCGTTATAGGGTACGAGCAGTACTTC,CASSSVIGYEQYF
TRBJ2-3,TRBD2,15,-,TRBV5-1,TGCGACAGCAGCAGCGGGAAGCCTAGCACAGATACGCAGTATTTT,CDSSSGKPSTDTQYF
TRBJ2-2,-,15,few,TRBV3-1,TGTGCCAGCAGCCCCGGGACCGGTTATATCGGGGAGCTGTTTTTT,CASSPGTGYIGELFF
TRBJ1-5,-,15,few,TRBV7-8,TGTGCCAGCAGCTTAGTCGAGGGCCGCAATCAGCCCCAGCATTTT,CASSLVEGRNQPQHF
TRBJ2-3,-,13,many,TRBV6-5,TGTGCCAGCAGTTACGGCGGCACAGATACGCAGTATTTT,CASSYGGTDTQYF
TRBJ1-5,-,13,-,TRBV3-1,TGTGCCAGCAGCCCGTCGGGAAATCAGCCCCAGCATTTT,CASSPSGNQPQHF
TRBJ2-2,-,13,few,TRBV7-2,TGTGCCAGCAGCTTAGTGGTCGTGGGGGAGCTGTTTTTT,CASSLVVVGELFF
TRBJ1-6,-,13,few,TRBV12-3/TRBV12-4,TGTGCCAGCAGTTTGGCGTATGCCGCAGCCCTCCACTTT,CASSLAYAAALHF
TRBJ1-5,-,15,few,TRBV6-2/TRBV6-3,TGTGCCAGCAGCCCCGCGACAATGGGCAATCAGCCCCAGCATTTT,CASSPATMGNQPQHF